One T cell receptor (beta chain) is described in this entry. With 4 bases removed from V and 6 bases from J, the gap between germline ends came to 13 bases. This CDR3 is 13 amino acids long. Germline lookup yields CDR1 LGHNA and CDR2 YSLEER. The data were taken from a study of blood T cells in healthy people across ages. A second about 7 to 11 cycle PCR used barcoded and J-beta primers. With 12 random nucleotides, a template-switch adaptor tagged each individual cDNA molecule. TCRdb reanalysed the 5' RACE reads using MiXCR and keeps one entry per CDR3 protein. Of 650,000 to 800,000 distinct CDR3 sequences listed, 40% to 50% are singletons.

This TCR was recovered from a man aged 60-69 years in good health. The sequenced material came from blood. The gene calls are TRBV4-3 and TRBJ2-7; the D gene is possibly TRBD1 (5 bases). CDR3 nucleotides: TGCGCCAGCAGCCCAGGGTCTAAAACCGAGCAGTACTTC. Residues: CASSPGSKTEQYF.